The source of this T cell receptor (beta chain) is a study of beta chain features in type 1 diabetes. This CDR3 region has 15 residues. V was clipped by 3 bases and J by 4 bases; unmatched bases: 8. The germline V gene encodes CDR1 SGDLS and CDR2 YYNGEE. As every portion of the isolated RNA was reverse transcribed, the sequencing read expressed TCRB transcripts. TCRdb's table, derived via immunoSEQ multiplex PCR, lists solely in-frame clones and lacks some. The sample includes roughly 140,000 clones, around 51% of them seen just once. The specimen sequenced was Tregs from blood. The rearrangement links TRBV9 to TRBJ2-5, with TRBD1 identical over 8 bases. This receptor was taken from a man between 18 and 35 years old in good health. The CDR3 region has the DNA TGTGCCAGCAGCGCCGCAGGGGGCGAGGGAGAGACCCAGTACTTC. This codes for CASSAAGGEGETQYF.